This TCR beta chain appears in the sequencing data of a study of shared clonotypes between healthy human individuals. Naive CD8 isolation took CD45RO-negative cells positively selected for CCR7 and excluded terminally differentiated effector memory CD45RA+ cells. The table came from immunoSEQ multiplex PCR; TCRdb's copy has only in-frame clones and leaves some out. The sample lists fewer than 1 million clones; about 96% were seen once. In germline, CDR1 is MGHRA, CDR2 YSYEKL. V shed 0 bases and J shed 4 bases, with 7 bases lying between them. The CDR3 covers 13 residues. Sequenced material: naive CD8+ T cells sorted from blood. This sequence was found in a man in his thirties or forties in good health. The V gene is TRBV4-1, the J gene TRBJ2-7; D not certain. In DNA, the CDR3 is TGCGCCAGCAGCCAAGACTTTAATTACGAGCAGTACTTC. Amino acid sequence: CASSQDFNYEQYF.